The rows below give T cell receptor beta chains drawn from one sample of a study of cytomegalovirus exposure and HLA in healthy donors. Data came from immunoSEQ multiplex PCR; TCRdb stores just in-frame clones and leaves some out. This table holds 130,000 to 150,000 clones, approximately 79% found once. The sequencing input was PBMCs. These receptors originate from a woman in her thirties or forties in good health and CMV-seropositive. CDR3s include the opening cysteine and the closing phenylalanine or tryptophan. Each record gives: V gene, J gene, D gene, clone size, CDR3 protein, CDR3 DNA. A D gene is named only where the DNA matches it firmly. Some rows mark clone size as missing; the rest say once, few, many or name a class of expanded clone.

V: TRBV7-7
J: TRBJ1-4
D: -
size: -
CDR3: CASSSDTNEKLFF
DNA: TGTGCCAGCTCCAGTGATACTAATGAAAAACTGTTTTTT

V: TRBV11-2
J: TRBJ2-2
D: TRBD1
size: few
CDR3: CASSQNRGLAGELFF
DNA: TGTGCCAGCAGCCAGAACAGGGGGCTGGCCGGGGAGCTGTTTTTT

V: TRBV7-3
J: TRBJ2-1
D: TRBD2
size: -
CDR3: CASSKGTSSNNEQFF
DNA: TGTGCCAGCAGCAAAGGGACTAGCAGTAACAATGAGCAGTTCTTC

V: TRBV4-1
J: TRBJ1-6
D: -
size: -
CDR3: CASRPRQGLTNSPLHF
DNA: TGCGCCAGCAGACCCCGCCAGGGGTTAACTAATTCACCCCTCCACTTT

V: TRBV11-2
J: TRBJ2-2
D: TRBD1
size: -
CDR3: CASSLVIDRATGELFF
DNA: TGTGCCAGCAGCTTAGTGATCGACAGGGCCACCGGGGAGCTGTTTTTT

V: TRBV6-5
J: TRBJ2-7
D: TRBD1
size: -
CDR3: CASSYRDRAIYEQYF
DNA: TGTGCCAGCAGTTACCGGGACAGGGCTATTTACGAGCAGTACTTC

V: TRBV7-6
J: TRBJ2-7
D: -
size: once
CDR3: CASSAGTESSYEQYF
DNA: TGTGCCAGCAGCGCGGGGACGGAGAGCTCCTACGAGCAGTACTTC

V: TRBV2
J: TRBJ1-3
D: -
size: -
CDR3: CASSAWQGSGNTIYF
DNA: TGTGCCAGCAGTGCCTGGCAGGGTTCTGGAAACACCATATATTTT

V: TRBV21-1
J: TRBJ2-3
D: -
size: -
CDR3: CASPAADRAEDTQYF
DNA: TGTGCCAGCCCCGCGGCGGACAGGGCTGAAGATACGCAGTATTTT

V: TRBV19
J: TRBJ2-5
D: TRBD2
size: -
CDR3: CASSPRGSGDPREAQYF
DNA: TGTGCCAGTAGTCCCCGAGGGAGCGGGGACCCAAGAGAGGCCCAGTACTTC

V: TRBV6-5
J: TRBJ2-3
D: -
size: -
CDR3: CASRRLFSSTDTQYF
DNA: TGTGCCAGCAGGCGCCTATTCTCTAGCACAGATACGCAGTATTTT

V: TRBV29-1
J: TRBJ1-1
D: -
size: -
CDR3: CSVEDLREGNTEAFF
DNA: TGCAGCGTTGAAGATCTCCGGGAGGGGAACACTGAAGCTTTCTTT

V: TRBV5-1
J: TRBJ2-7
D: -
size: -
CDR3: CASSLDRTSYEQYF
DNA: TGCGCCAGCAGCTTGGACAGGACGTCCTACGAGCAGTACTTC

V: TRBV18
J: TRBJ1-1
D: TRBD1
size: -
CDR3: CASSRGQVSPEAFF
DNA: TGTGCCAGCTCCCGCGGACAGGTTAGCCCTGAAGCTTTCTTT

V: TRBV6-5
J: TRBJ2-7
D: TRBD1
size: -
CDR3: CASSYRDRGFYEQYF
DNA: TGTGCCAGCAGTTACAGGGACAGGGGCTTCTACGAGCAGTACTTC

V: TRBV5-5
J: TRBJ1-1
D: -
size: -
CDR3: CASSWEGIENTEAFF
DNA: TGTGCCAGCAGCTGGGAGGGGATTGAGAACACTGAAGCTTTCTTT

V: TRBV7-2
J: TRBJ1-5
D: TRBD1
size: -
CDR3: CASSLIGTGKEPQHF
DNA: TGTGCCAGCAGCTTAATCGGGACAGGCAAAGAACCCCAGCATTTT